What follows are 20 T cell receptor beta chains derived from one specimen sequenced in a study of CD8 T cells in ankylosing spondylitis. Overall study results and limits: Made up of fewer than ten highly homologous variants, a TCR beta motif appeared characteristic of ankylosing spondylitis blood.

A single record per CDR3 protein comes from TCRdb applying MiXCR to the 5' RACE reads. Among almost 400,000 distinct CDR3 sequences listed, 20% to 25% were seen once. No antigen has been assigned to these receptors. Sequencing was done on a sample of blood, either unsorted or a sorted T cell fraction (not recorded which). The receptors here all came from a male donor with ankylosing spondylitis.

CDR3 bases: TGTGCCAGCAGTGTCGCCCCAGCCGGCTTCGCTTTCTTT. As protein: CASSVAPAGFAFF. The J gene is TRBJ1-1, the V gene TRBV25-1; D not certain. This CDR3 is built from 13 residues. The V and J ends lost 4 bases and 11 bases respectively, with 17 bases between them. The germline gives CDR1 MGHDK, CDR2 SYGVNS.

This chain connects TRBV11-2 to TRBJ2-2, with 8 nucleotides matching TRBD1. V lost 6 bases to trimming and J lost 5 bases; unmatched junction nucleotides: 8. Germline V gene sequence: CDR1 SGHAT, CDR2 FQNNGV. The CDR3 has 15 amino acids. CDR3 amino acids: CASSKTGGWTGELFF. CDR3 bases: TGTGCCAGCAGTAAAACAGGGGGGTGGACCGGGGAGCTGTTTTTT.

This clonotype was counted between two and nine times. The CDR3 region is CSASSLAGTTDTQYF. In DNA form, the CDR3 reads TGCAGTGCTAGTAGCCTAGCGGGAACCACAGATACGCAGTATTTT. This chain links TRBV20-1 with TRBJ2-3, with 9 bases aligning to TRBD2. The CDR3 length is 15 residues. Trimming removed 3 bases from V and 2 bases from J; junction bases left unmatched: 6. In germline, CDR1 is DFQATT, CDR2 SNEGSKA (reference sequence).

This chain joins TRBV18 and TRBJ2-7; possibly TRBD2 for D (5 bases). Trimming took 5 bases from V and 5 from J, leaving 13 bases between them. CDR1 is KGHSH and CDR2 is LQKENI in the germline V gene. The CDR3 length is 13 residues. DNA of the CDR3: TGTGCCAGCTCAGCTGGACTTACGGACGAGCAGTACTTC. Its translation is CASSAGLTDEQYF.

The rearrangement links TRBV2 to TRBJ1-6; 7 bases map to TRBD1. This CDR3 contains 16 residues. From germline, CDR1 is SNHLY and CDR2 FYNNEI. The trim removed 5 bases at V and 3 bases at J, leaving 7 bases unmatched. In DNA, the CDR3 is TGTGCCAGCAGTCCAAGGCGACAGGGCTATAATTCACCCCTCCACTTT. Its protein product is CASSPRRQGYNSPLHF.

J is TRBJ2-7 and V is TRBV11-3; D is unclear. With 1 base removed from V and 4 bases from J, the gap between germline ends came to 8 bases. The germline V gene encodes CDR1 SGHNT and CDR2 YENEEA. The CDR3 totals 13 residues. The CDR3 DNA is TGTGCCAGCAGCTTAGCTAGGACGTACGAGCAGTACTTC. It specifies CASSLARTYEQYF.

This clonotype was detected only a few times. V usage is TRBV3-1 and J usage is TRBJ1-5, with unresolved D. Germline loops: CDR1 LGHDT, CDR2 YNNKEL (reference sequence). V shed 0 bases and J shed 4 bases, with 7 bases lying between them. The CDR3 spans 14 residues. The CDR3 sequence is CASSQDWRNQPQHF. The CDR3 nucleotides are TGTGCCAGCAGCCAAGATTGGAGGAATCAGCCCCAGCATTTT.

This chain uses TRBV28 with TRBJ2-3; D might be TRBD2 (6 bases). V lost 2 bases and J 5 bases, leaving 14 bases between the germline ends. The CDR3 extends over 15 amino acids. Germline V gene sequence: CDR1 MDHEN, CDR2 SYDVKM. The CDR3 nucleotides read TGTGCCAGCAGTTTAGGGCTAGCGCAGAGAGATACGCAGTATTTT. This encodes CASSLGLAQRDTQYF.

The DNA for the CDR3 is TGTGCCAGCAGCTTATGGTCTAGCGGGAGAGTTGAGACCCAGTACTTC. This sequence encodes CASSLWSSGRVETQYF. The J gene is TRBJ2-5, the V gene TRBV7-6, with 10 bases aligning to TRBD2. Germline lookup yields CDR1 SGHVS and CDR2 FNYEAQ. The CDR3 is 16 amino acids. Trimming cost V 2 bases and J 5 bases; bases outside gene matches: 8. Using reference TRBV7-6 and TRBJ2-5 for the parts outside the CDR3, the full variable domain is GAGVSQSPRYKVTKRGQDVALRCDPISGHVSLYWYRQALGQGPEFLTYFNYEAQQDKSGLPNDRFSAERPEGSISTLTIQRTEQRDSAMYRCASSLWSSGRVETQYFGPGTRLLVL.

J is TRBJ2-1 and V is TRBV5-1, with 9 nucleotides matching TRBD2. CDR3 length equals 16 residues. With V trimmed by 0 bases and J by 7 bases, 8 bases remained unmatched. Germline lookup yields CDR1 SGHRS and CDR2 YFSETQ. This chain's CDR3 is CASSLEALAGWNEQFF. CDR3 coding DNA: TGCGCCAGCAGCTTGGAAGCACTAGCGGGTTGGAATGAGCAGTTCTTC.

The CDR3 nucleotides are TGTGCCAGCTCACCAGAAGGAGCAGGGTCGTTGGGAAACACCATATATTTT. This translates into CASSPEGAGSLGNTIYF. The rearrangement joins TRBV18 to TRBJ1-3; a weak D match, TRBD1 (5 bases). Trimming stripped 2 bases from V and 4 bases from J, with 18 bases between. Per the germline V gene, CDR1 is KGHSH and CDR2 is LQKENI. There are 17 residues in the CDR3. The entire variable domain, with the rest obtained from reference TRBV18 and TRBJ1-3, is as follows: NAGVMQNPRHLVRRRGQEARLRCSPMKGHSHVYWYRQLPEEGLKFMVYLQKENIIDESGMPKERFSAEFPKEGPSILRIQQVVRGDSAAYFCASSPEGAGSLGNTIYFGEGSWLTVV.

This chain joins TRBV14 and TRBJ1-1; D is unclear. The CDR3 runs 12 residues. Per the germline V gene, CDR1 is SGHDN and CDR2 is FVKESK. V lost 4 bases to trimming and J lost 8 bases, with 11 bases between them. The CDR3 reads CASSLAGFEAFF. Here the CDR3 DNA reads TGTGCCAGCAGCCTTGCAGGCTTCGAAGCTTTCTTT. Full variable domain (rest looked up from reference TRBV14 and TRBJ1-1): EAGVTQFPSHSVIEKGQTVTLRCDPISGHDNLYWYRRVMGKEIKFLLHFVKESKQDESGMPNNRFLAERTGGTYSTLKVQPAELEDSGVYFCASSLAGFEAFFGQGTRLTVV.

This clonotype was counted only a few times. J is TRBJ1-3 and V is TRBV20-1; D is uncertain. The V gene's germline CDR1 is DFQATT and CDR2 SNEGSKA (reference sequence). The CDR3 is made up of 15 amino acids. The V end lost 6 bases, the J end lost 5 bases, and 20 bases lay between the germline ends. CDR3 sequence reads: CSARTGPRTRNTIYF. CDR3 DNA: TGCAGTGCAAGAACCGGGCCCCGCACCCGAAACACCATATATTTT.

The rearrangement links TRBV28 to TRBJ2-7; 7 bases fit TRBD1. The CDR3 covers 15 residues. The germline CDR1 and CDR2 sequences are MDHEN and SYDVKM. Unmatched junction bases numbered 9, after V lost 3 bases and J lost 4 bases. The DNA of the CDR3 is TGTGCCAGCAGTTTCCCTGGGACAGAGGGGTACGAGCAGTACTTC. It codes for CASSFPGTEGYEQYF.

The rearrangement links TRBV30 to TRBJ2-1; D uncertain. V was pared by 5 bases and J by 8 bases, with 10 bases between. This CDR3 has 11 residues. The germline V gene encodes CDR1 GTSNPN and CDR2 SVGIG (reference sequence). Written as DNA, the CDR3 is TGTGCCTGGTTACAATACGATGAGCAGTTCTTC. This gives the protein CAWLQYDEQFF.

The chain links TRBV4-3 to TRBJ1-1; no clear D. There are 14 residues in the CDR3. The germline CDR1 and CDR2 sequences are LGHNA and YSLEER. V gave up 6 bases and J gave up 2 bases, with 13 bases separating them. Here the CDR3 DNA reads TGCGCCAGCAGTAAGGGCAGGACCAACACTGAAGCTTTCTTT. It codes for CASSKGRTNTEAFF.

The V and J genes are TRBV28 and TRBJ2-2, with TRBD1 matching over 7 bases. J gave up 3 bases and V 5 bases, and 6 bases lay outside the gene matches. The V gene's germline CDR1 is MDHEN and CDR2 SYDVKM. There are 15 residues in the CDR3. The CDR3 region is CASSALRGYTGELFF. CDR3 bases: TGTGCCAGCAGTGCACTCAGGGGGTACACCGGGGAGCTGTTTTTT.

The J gene is TRBJ2-7, the V gene TRBV4-3; D tentatively fits TRBD1 or TRBD2 (5 bases each). The CDR3 is 16 amino acids. Per the germline V gene, CDR1 is LGHNA and CDR2 is YSLEER. Trimming cost V 0 bases and J 6 bases, with 18 bases left between them. CDR3: CASSQDPVGTLREQYF. For the CDR3, the DNA is TGCGCCAGCAGCCAAGATCCAGTCGGGACGCTCCGCGAGCAGTACTTC.

This clonotype has ten or more counts. The chain joins TRBV2 to TRBJ2-1; 10 bases agree with TRBD2. V lost 4 bases and J lost 2; bases outside the gene matches: 2. This CDR3 has 15 residues. Germline V gene lookup returns CDR1 SNHLY and CDR2 FYNNEI. The DNA for the CDR3 is TGTGCCAGCAGTGCAACTAGCGGGACCTACAATGAGCAGTTCTTC. Protein sequence: CASSATSGTYNEQFF.

This chain joins TRBV20-1 and TRBJ2-1; 7 bases line up with TRBD2. This CDR3 spans 14 amino acids. J was trimmed by 6 bases and V by 1 base; bases with no gene match: 6. The germline CDR1 and CDR2 sequences are DFQATT and SNEGSKA (reference sequence). CDR3 nucleotide sequence: TGCAGTGCTAGAGGGGGGAGGGCCACCAATGAGCAGTTCTTC. It specifies CSARGGRATNEQFF.